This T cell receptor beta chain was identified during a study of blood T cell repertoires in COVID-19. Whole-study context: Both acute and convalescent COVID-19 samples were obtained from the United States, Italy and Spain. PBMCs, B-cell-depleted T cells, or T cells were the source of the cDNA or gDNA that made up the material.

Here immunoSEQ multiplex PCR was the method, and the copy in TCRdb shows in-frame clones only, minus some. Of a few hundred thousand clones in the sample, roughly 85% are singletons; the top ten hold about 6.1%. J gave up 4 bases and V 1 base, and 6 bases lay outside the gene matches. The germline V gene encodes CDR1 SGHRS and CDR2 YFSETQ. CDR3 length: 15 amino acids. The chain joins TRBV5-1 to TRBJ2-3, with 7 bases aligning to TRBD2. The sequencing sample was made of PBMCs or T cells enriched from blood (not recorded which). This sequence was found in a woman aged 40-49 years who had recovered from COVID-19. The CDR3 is CASSLILGGSDTQYF. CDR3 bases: TGCGCCAGCAGCTTGATTCTCGGGGGGTCAGATACGCAGTATTTT.